The TCR beta chain described here comes from a study of regulatory T cells in long-lasting Graves disease (dated by TCRdb to the early 2020s). Notes on the research overall: Patients with newly diagnosed Graves' disease had been on antithyroid drugs for under 3 months. Peripheral blood TCR sequencing and RNA sequencing compared persistent Graves' disease patients with newly diagnosed Graves' disease patients. The study was registered as a clinical trial and conducted in China. TCR sequencing covered some 13 persistent and around 20 newly diagnosed Graves' disease patients, 33 samples in total. The study at large found these results: Patients with persistent disease shared more public clonotypes (around 2,700) than newly diagnosed patients did (approximately 1,000). Persistent Graves' disease patients showed lower TCR Shannon entropy and fewer highly expanded clones than newly diagnosed patients, suggesting clonal expansion. TRBV28, TRBJ1-2 and TRBJ2-5 were preferentially used in persistent disease, while TRBV20-1 and TRBJ2-1 were favored in newly diagnosed disease. The authors noted that the small sample size was a limitation that may lower accuracy. Sequencing and analysis were restricted to the TCR beta chain. The study examined only peripheral blood because the primary lesion, thyroid tissue, could not be accessed.

The CDR3 contains 15 residues, cysteine and phenylalanine counted. The only DNA kept is the CDR3, 45 bases in frame from the first base. V has 6 bases trimmed and J has 3 bases trimmed; junction bases matching no gene number 8. CDR1 MNHNS and CDR2 SASEGT are derived from the germline V gene. The meaning of the sample's time point label: newly diagnosed GD, antithyroid drugs for less than 3 months. RNA was extracted from PBMCs in TRIzol for both TCR sequencing and RNA sequencing. The diagnosis of Graves' disease was made according to American Thyroid Association guidelines. Patients for the study were recruited at an endocrinology department in Xi'an, China. Each patient gave approximately 9.7 milliliters of peripheral blood, collected in an EDTA anticoagulant tube. Ficoll Paque Plus density gradient separation was used to isolate PBMCs, and no additional T cell sorting was done. An Agilent 2100 Bioanalyzer and agarose gel were used to assess RNA quality, and a NanoDrop 2000 was used to measure RNA concentration.

The method was multiplex PCR. These reads were obtained on an Illumina HiSeq 4000. CDR3 regions were amplified by Arm-PCR with iRepertoire HTBI primers to construct TCR beta libraries. PCR products were gel purified before sequencing. The study's own analysis went as follows. Across samples, fewer than 70 TRBV and 13 to 15 TRBJ segments were identified and used for gene usage analysis of CDR3 amino acid clonotypes. COPE and FqMerger were used to merge the filtered high-quality paired reads into contigs. Contigs were aligned with BLAST to IMGT TRBV, TRBD and TRBJ reference genes, and CDR3 was defined per IMGT. Any clonotype with a frequency above 0.1% was counted as a highly expanded clone. Repertoire diversity was measured by Shannon entropy, and V-J evenness by the Gini coefficient. Public clonotypes were defined as clonotypes shared by more than one individual. TCRdb trimmed public reads at Q25 via fastp, called clones via MiXCR and kept in-frame beta chains. Each entry merges the rows of one CDR3 protein and shows their most common DNA and genes. V and J calls and clone size were set by TCRdb, not the authors. This sample holds 400,000 to 450,000 distinct CDR3 sequences; about 15% were observed only once. The ten largest clones capture 15% to 20% of the sample.

In the case of this clonotype: What antigen it recognizes has not been identified. Base quality data are lacking; no much larger clone is found one base away.

These data were also reused for a study on T cells in Graves' hyperthyroidism and ophthalmopathy. In that second paper, the authors write: Stable Graves' hyperthyroidism was defined as no progression to ophthalmopathy during 18 months of follow-up. Hyperthyroidism patients were aged 18 to 65 years and newly diagnosed, with disease duration of less than 2 months. Patients with uncontrolled infections, other autoimmune diseases, pregnancy or lactation were excluded. Diagnoses were established on the basis of clinical symptoms, serum thyroxine and TRAb, thyroid ultrasound, and orbital computed tomography. The TCR CDR3 was subjected to a first round of RT-PCR using the HTBI primer set and the Qiagen OneStep RT-PCR kit. Blood samples also contained most of the expanded thyroid clonotypes (frequency above 0.001), which suggests that blood repertoires may reflect thyroid immune responses. Ophthalmopathy was separated from stable hyperthyroidism by a 13 V-J signature model, with around 88% sensitivity and 81% to 82% specificity obtained in cross-validation and 80%/75% obtained in testing. In validation, the model predicted progression to ophthalmopathy with approximately 70% sensitivity and roughly 75% specificity, a median of roughly seven months before onset. TCR V-J signatures able to tell the groups apart were searched for in a discovery cohort of 90 to 100 patients, of whom roughly 42 had Graves' ophthalmopathy and roughly 58 had stable Graves' hyperthyroidism. Prospective prediction of ophthalmopathy was tested in an independent validation cohort of 18 hyperthyroidism patients and 15 to 17 patients who later progressed to ophthalmopathy. For training and testing, the 80 to 100 patients in the discovery cohort were randomly divided in a 7:3 ratio. In several Graves' hyperthyroidism patients, the study also compared T-cell repertoires from thyroid tissue with T-cell repertoires from blood. After blood sampling, hyperthyroidism patients were treated with methimazole at a starting dose of 30 mg daily, and ophthalmopathy patients were treated with high-dose intravenous methylprednisolone. Libraries were constructed in a second round of multiplex PCR, after which size selection and purification were carried out. Sequencing of the libraries was done on an Illumina HiSeq2000 using paired-end 100 bp reads. SOAPnuke was used to process the raw data, removing reads that contained adapters or uncalled bases, had a mean Phred below 15, or lacked an exact match to the constant primer or identifier. High-quality paired reads were merged using COPE v1.2.5, and each unique nucleotide sequence was defined as a clonotype. MiTCR v1.1 was used to align clonotypes to the IMGT TRBV, TRBD and TRBJ reference segments. Analysis was restricted to V-J combinations with a frequency above 0.0001, which covered roughly 99% of repertoires. A TCS score was defined as the ratio of F50 (clonal expansion) to E x V (chaos), with BLOSUM62-based TCRdist applied between CDR3 peptides within each V-J. Welch's t-statistics and random forest reduced just over 500 V-J features to roughly 13, which were used in a naive Bayes classifier (R e1071). No statistical method was used to set the sample size in advance, and investigators knew the group allocation. According to the paper, TCR Vbeta CDR3 sequencing was carried out on roughly 130 peripheral blood samples, which came from some 41 ophthalmopathy, around 75 hyperthyroidism and approximately 17 progressor patients.

The receptor's source is a woman aged 25 to 39 with Graves disease. Donor details come from another sample of the same person, matched by shared clones. The rearrangement combines TRBV6-1 with TRBJ2-1; TRBD2 agrees with 7 junctional bases. Sequenced here: peripheral blood mononuclear cells (PBMCs), sampled at new diagnosis, from a patient treated with antithyroid drugs. CDR3 loop: CASSRTSERYNEQFF. The nucleotide sequence is given as TGTGCCAGCAGCCGTACTAGCGAACGCTACAATGAGCAGTTCTTC.